This T cell receptor (beta chain) was sequenced in a study of response to subunit inactivated influenza vaccine. The study, taken as a whole, reports: Each seasonal influenza vaccination recruits few new T cells, the authors suggested.

This clonotype was counted many times. Its target is not known. TCRdb redid the calling of the RT-PCR reads with MiXCR, one entry per CDR3 protein. The sample contains just over 300,000 distinct CDR3 sequences, just over 20% of which appear only once. The CDR3 contains 19 residues. V was cut by 1 base and J by 2 bases, with 18 bases left in between. Germline-derived CDR1 and CDR2 are SGHAT and FQNNGV. The sequences come from PBMCs from blood, collected approximately 20 months after vaccination. The clonotype comes from a man between 50 and 69 years old who received an inactivated influenza vaccine. V usage is TRBV11-2 and J usage is TRBJ1-6; D is unresolved. CDR3 sequence: CASSLGKLRTLTYNSPLHF. The DNA for the CDR3 is TGTGCCAGCAGCTTAGGAAAGTTAAGGACGTTGACCTATAATTCACCCCTCCACTTT.